The source of this TCR beta chain is a study of CD4 T cells in relation to SARS-CoV-2 and coronaviruses. As for the study in general: Controls used an HIV-1 Nef peptide pool or no peptide.

Trimming pared 0 bases from V and 3 bases from J, leaving 5 bases between. Germline CDR1 and CDR2: SGHDN and FVKESK. The CDR3 has 13 amino acids. Using immunoSEQ multiplex PCR, the repertoire was profiled, and TCRdb retains in-frame clones only, with some absent. The sample lists more than 25,000 clones, 70% to 85% occurring once. CD4+ T cells from unexposed donors were obtained before the COVID-19 pandemic (2011-2018). CD4+ T cells were isolated from the cells after more than 8 days of culture. A word on this clone: Antigen specificity is unknown.

Sequencing used CD4+ T cells from PBMCs, cultured in vitro. The chain uses TRBV14 and TRBJ1-2; unclear D gene. The source of this sequence is a human donor in good health. The DNA for the CDR3 is TGTGCCAGCAGCCAAGACGCCGACTATGGCTACACCTTC. It translates to CASSQDADYGYTF.